The T cell receptor (beta chain) under discussion was sequenced for a study of blood T cell repertoires in COVID-19. This clone has just one count. TCRdb's table, derived via immunoSEQ multiplex PCR, lists solely in-frame clones and lacks some. Of fewer than 400,000 clones listed, 90% to 95% are singletons. V was trimmed by 5 bases and J by 8 bases, leaving 25 bases between them. This CDR3 contains 17 residues. Per the germline V gene, CDR1 is SEHNR and CDR2 is FQNEAQ (reference sequence). Across 20 to 25 US areas, participants ranged in age from 18 to 89 years. Shortly before study entry, within 2 weeks, exposed participants had met a COVID-19 case.

The clonotype comes from a woman in her twenties or thirties who had been exposed to COVID-19. Sequenced: PBMCs or T cells enriched from blood (not recorded which). The chain recombines TRBV7-9 with TRBJ2-1; weak D call: TRBD2 (5 bases). CDR3 DNA sequence: TGTGCCAGCAGCCCAAGATTTCGGGGAACTTTCCACGATGAGCAGTTCTTC. Amino acids: CASSPRFRGTFHDEQFF.